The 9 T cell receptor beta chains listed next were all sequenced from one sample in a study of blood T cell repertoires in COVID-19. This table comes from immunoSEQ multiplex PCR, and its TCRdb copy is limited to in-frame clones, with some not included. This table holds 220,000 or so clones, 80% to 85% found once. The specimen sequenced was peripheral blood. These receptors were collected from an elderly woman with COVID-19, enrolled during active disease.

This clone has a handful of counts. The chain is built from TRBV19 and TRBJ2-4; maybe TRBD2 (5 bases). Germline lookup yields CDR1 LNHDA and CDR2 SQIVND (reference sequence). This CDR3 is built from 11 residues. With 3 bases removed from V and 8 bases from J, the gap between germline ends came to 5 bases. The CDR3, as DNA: TGTGCCAGTAGTATGGGAGACATTCAGTACTTC. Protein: CASSMGDIQYF.

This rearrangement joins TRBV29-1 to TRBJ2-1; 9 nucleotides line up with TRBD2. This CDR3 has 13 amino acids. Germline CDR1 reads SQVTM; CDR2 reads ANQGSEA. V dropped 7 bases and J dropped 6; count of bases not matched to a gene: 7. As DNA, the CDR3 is TGCAGCGCCGTGGGGACTAGCCGCAATGAGCAGTTCTTC. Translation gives CSAVGTSRNEQFF.

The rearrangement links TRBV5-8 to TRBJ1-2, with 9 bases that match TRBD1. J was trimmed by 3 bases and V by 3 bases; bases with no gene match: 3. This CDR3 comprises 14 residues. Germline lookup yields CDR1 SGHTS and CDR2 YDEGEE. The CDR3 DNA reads TGTGCCAGCAGCTCATGGGACAGGGACTATGGCTACACCTTC. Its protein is CASSSWDRDYGYTF.

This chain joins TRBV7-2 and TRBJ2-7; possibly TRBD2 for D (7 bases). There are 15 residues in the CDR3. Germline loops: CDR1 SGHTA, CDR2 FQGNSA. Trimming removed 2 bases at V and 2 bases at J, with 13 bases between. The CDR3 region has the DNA TGTGCCAGCAGCTTAATGAGGGGGGGCGCCTACGAGCAGTACTTC. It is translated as CASSLMRGGAYEQYF.

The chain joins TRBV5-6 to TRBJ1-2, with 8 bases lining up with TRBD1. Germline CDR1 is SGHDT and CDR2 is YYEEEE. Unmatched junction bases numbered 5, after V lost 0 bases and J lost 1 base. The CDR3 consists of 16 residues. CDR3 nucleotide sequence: TGTGCCAGCAGCTTGGCCCGGGACAGGAATAACTATGGCTACACCTTC. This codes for CASSLARDRNNYGYTF.

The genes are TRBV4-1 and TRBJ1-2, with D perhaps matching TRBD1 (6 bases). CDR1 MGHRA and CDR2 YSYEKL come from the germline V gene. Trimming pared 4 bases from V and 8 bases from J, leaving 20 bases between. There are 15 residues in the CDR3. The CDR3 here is CASSRSGVGAVGYTF. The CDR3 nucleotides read TGCGCCAGCAGCCGATCCGGGGTGGGGGCGGTCGGCTACACCTTC.

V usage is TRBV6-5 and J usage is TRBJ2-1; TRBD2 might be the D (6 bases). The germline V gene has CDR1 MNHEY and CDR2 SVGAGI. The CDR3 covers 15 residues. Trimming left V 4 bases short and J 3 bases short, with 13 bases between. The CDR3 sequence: CASSLTGTRYNEQFF. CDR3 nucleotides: TGTGCCAGCAGTTTAACCGGGACTCGCTACAATGAGCAGTTCTTC.

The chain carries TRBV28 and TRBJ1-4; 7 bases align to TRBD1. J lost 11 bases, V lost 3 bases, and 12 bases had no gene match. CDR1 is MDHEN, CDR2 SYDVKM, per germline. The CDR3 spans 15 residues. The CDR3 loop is CASSFPTGAALKLFF. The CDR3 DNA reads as TGTGCCAGCAGTTTTCCCACAGGGGCGGCATTGAAACTGTTTTTT.

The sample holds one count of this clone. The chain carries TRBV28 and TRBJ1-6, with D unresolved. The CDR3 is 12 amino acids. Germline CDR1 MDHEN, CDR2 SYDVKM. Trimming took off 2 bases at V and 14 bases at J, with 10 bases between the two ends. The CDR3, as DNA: TGTGCCAGCAGTTTACCCTCTCGGGCCCTCCACTTT. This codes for CASSLPSRALHF.